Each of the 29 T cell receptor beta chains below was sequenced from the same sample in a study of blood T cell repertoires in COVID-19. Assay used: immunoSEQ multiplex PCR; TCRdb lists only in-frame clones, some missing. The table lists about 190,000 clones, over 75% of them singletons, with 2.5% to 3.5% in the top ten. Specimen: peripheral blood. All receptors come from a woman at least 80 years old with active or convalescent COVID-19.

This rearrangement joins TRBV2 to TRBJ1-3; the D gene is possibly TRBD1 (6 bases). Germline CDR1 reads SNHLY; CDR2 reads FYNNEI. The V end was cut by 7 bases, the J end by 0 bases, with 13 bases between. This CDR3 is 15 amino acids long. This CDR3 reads CASTRYRDSGNTIYF. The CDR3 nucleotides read TGTGCCAGCACCCGATACAGGGACTCTGGAAACACCATATATTTT.

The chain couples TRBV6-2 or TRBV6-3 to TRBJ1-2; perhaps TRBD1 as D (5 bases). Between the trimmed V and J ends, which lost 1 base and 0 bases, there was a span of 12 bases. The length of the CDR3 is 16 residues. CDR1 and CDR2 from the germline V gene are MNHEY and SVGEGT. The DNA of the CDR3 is TGTGCCAGCAGTTACTGGGGCAGGAACCCTAACTATGGCTACACCTTC. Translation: CASSYWGRNPNYGYTF.

CDR3 sequence: CASSPSPRETQYF. The CDR3 DNA follows: TGCGCCAGCAGCCCCTCGCCTCGGGAGACCCAGTACTTC. The chain employs TRBV5-1 and TRBJ2-5; D gene uncertain. The germline V and J ends were trimmed by 4 bases and 5 bases, with 12 bases remaining between them. The CDR3 is made up of 13 amino acids. Germline CDR1 SGHRS, CDR2 YFSETQ. Based on the CDR3 plus reference TRBV5-1 and TRBJ2-5, the full variable domain is KAGVTQTPRYLIKTRGQQVTLSCSPISGHRSVSWYQQTPGQGLQFLFEYFSETQRNKGNFPGRFSGRQFSNSRSEMNVSTLELGDSALYLCASSPSPRETQYFGPGTRLLVL.

The CDR3 DNA follows: TGTGCCAGCAGCGCGGGACTCCCTCCCTACGAGCAGTACTTC. Residues: CASSAGLPPYEQYF. This chain uses TRBV5-6 with TRBJ2-7, with D perhaps matching TRBD2 (6 bases). The V gene's germline CDR1 is SGHDT and CDR2 YYEEEE. The CDR3 contains 14 residues. Deletions cut 4 bases from V and 2 bases from J, with 13 bases between.

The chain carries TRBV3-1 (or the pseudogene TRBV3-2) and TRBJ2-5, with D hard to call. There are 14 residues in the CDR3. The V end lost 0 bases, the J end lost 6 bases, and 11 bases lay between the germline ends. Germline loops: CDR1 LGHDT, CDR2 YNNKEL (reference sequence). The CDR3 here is CASSQEASAKTQYF. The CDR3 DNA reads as TGTGCCAGCAGCCAAGAAGCTAGTGCGAAGACCCAGTACTTC.

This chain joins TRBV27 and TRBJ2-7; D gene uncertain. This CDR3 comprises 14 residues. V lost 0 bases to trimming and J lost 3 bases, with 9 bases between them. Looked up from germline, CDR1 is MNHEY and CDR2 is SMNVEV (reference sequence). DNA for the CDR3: TGTGCCAGCAGTTTATCAGTGAGTGGCTACGAGCAGTACTTC. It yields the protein CASSLSVSGYEQYF.

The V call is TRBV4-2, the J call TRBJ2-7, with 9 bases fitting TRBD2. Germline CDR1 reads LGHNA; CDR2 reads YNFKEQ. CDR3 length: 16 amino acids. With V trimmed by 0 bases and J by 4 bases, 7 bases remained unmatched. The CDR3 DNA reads TGTGCCAGCAGCCAAGATGCTGCTAGCGGGGCGTACGAGCAGTACTTC. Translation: CASSQDAASGAYEQYF.

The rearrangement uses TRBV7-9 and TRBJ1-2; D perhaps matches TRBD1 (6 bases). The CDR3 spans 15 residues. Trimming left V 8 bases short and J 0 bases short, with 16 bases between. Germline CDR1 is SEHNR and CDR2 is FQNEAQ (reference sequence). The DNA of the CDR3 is TGTGCCAGCCGCCCGGGGGGCCCAGCTAACTATGGCTACACCTTC. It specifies CASRPGGPANYGYTF.

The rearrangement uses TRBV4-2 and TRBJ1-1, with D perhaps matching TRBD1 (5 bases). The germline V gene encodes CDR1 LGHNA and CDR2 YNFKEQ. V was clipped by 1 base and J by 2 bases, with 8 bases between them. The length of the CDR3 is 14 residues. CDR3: CASSQGQGNTEAFF. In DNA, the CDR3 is TGTGCCAGCAGCCAAGGGCAGGGAAACACTGAAGCTTTCTTT.

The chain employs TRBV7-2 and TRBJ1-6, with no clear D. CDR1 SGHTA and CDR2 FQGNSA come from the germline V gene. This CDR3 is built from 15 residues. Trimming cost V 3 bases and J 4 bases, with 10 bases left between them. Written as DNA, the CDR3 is TGTGCCAGCAGCTTCGAAGGAGCTTATAATTCACCCCTCCACTTT. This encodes CASSFEGAYNSPLHF.

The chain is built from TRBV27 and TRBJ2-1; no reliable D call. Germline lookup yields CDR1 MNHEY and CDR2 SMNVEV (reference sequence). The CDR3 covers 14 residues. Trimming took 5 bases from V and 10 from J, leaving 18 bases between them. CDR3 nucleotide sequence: TGTGCCAGCAGTATACGGAGATCCCCCTTGGAGCAGTTCTTC. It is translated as CASSIRRSPLEQFF.

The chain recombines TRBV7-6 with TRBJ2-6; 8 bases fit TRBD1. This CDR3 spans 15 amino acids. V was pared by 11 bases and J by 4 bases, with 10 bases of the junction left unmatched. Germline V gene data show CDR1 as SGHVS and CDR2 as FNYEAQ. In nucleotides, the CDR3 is TGTGCCTCGGGCCAGGGGGCACCCGGGGCCAACGTCCTGACTTTC. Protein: CASGQGAPGANVLTF. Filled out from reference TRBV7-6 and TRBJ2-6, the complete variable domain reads GAGVSQSPRYKVTKRGQDVALRCDPISGHVSLYWYRQALGQGPEFLTYFNYEAQQDKSGLPNDRFSAERPEGSISTLTIQRTEQRDSAMYRCASGQGAPGANVLTFGAGSRLTVL.

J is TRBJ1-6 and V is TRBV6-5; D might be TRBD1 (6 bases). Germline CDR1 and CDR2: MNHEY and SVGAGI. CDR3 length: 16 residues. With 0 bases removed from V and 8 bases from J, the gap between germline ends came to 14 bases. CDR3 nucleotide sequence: TGTGCCAGCAGTTACTCAAGGGGCAGGGGTGATTCACCCCTCCACTTT. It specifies CASSYSRGRGDSPLHF.

CDR3 nucleotides: TGTGCCAGCAGTCTAAAGGGGAATGGCTACACCTTC. It encodes CASSLKGNGYTF. The chain couples TRBV27 to TRBJ1-2, with TRBD1 as a possible D gene (5 bases). Between the trimmed V and J ends, which lost 5 bases and 6 bases, there was a span of 10 bases. This CDR3 is 12 amino acids long. Looked up from germline, CDR1 is MNHEY and CDR2 is SMNVEV (reference sequence).

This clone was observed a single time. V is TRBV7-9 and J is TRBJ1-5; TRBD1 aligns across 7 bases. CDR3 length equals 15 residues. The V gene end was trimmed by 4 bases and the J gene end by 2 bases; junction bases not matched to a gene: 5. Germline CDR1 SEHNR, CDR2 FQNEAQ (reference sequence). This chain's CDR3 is CASSSSRGGNQPQHF. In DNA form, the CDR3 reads TGTGCCAGCAGCTCTAGCAGGGGGGGCAATCAGCCCCAGCATTTT.

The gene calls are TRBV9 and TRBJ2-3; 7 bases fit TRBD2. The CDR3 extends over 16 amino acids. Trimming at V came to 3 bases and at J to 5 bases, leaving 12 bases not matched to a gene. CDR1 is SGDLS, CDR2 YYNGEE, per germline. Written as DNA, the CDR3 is TGTGCCAGCAGCGGCGGCCCGGGGGGTAAGGGAGATACGCAGTATTTT. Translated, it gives CASSGGPGGKGDTQYF.

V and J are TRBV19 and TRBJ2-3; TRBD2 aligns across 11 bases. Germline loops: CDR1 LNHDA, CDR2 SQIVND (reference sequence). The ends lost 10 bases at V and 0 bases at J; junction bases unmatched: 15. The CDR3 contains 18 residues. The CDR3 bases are TGTGCCACCACTCCTTATAGCGGGGGGGATTCTAGCACAGATACGCAGTATTTT. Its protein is CATTPYSGGDSSTDTQYF.

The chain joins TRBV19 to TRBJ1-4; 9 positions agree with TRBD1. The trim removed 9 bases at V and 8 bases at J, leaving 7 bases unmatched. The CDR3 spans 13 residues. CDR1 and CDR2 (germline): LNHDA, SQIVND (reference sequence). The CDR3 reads CASHRGLEEKLFF. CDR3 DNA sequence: TGTGCCAGCCACAGGGGGCTTGAAGAAAAACTGTTTTTT.

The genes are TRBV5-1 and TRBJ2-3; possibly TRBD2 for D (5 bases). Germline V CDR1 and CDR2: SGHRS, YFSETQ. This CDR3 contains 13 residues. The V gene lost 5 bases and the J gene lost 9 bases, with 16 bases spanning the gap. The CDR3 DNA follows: TGCGCCAGCAGTCCAAAAACTAGTACGACGCAGTATTTT. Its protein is CASSPKTSTTQYF.

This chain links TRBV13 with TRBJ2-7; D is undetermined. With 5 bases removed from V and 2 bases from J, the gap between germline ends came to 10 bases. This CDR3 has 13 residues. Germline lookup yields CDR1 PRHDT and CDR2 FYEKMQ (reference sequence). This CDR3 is CASSTDRTYEQYF. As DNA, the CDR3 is TGTGCCAGCAGCACAGACCGAACCTACGAGCAGTACTTC.

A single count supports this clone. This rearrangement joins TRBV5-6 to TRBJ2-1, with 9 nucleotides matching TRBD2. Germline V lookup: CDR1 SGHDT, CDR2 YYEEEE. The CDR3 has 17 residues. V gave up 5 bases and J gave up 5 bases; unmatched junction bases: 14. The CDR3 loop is CASSREPSGGPHNEQFF. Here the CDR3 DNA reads TGTGCCAGCAGTCGAGAACCGAGCGGGGGGCCTCACAATGAGCAGTTCTTC.

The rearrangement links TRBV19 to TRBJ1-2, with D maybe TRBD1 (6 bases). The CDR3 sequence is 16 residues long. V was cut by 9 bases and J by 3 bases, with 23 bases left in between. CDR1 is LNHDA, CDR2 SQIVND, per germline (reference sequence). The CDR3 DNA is TGTGCCAGCACTCCGCAGATCACACAGGGCCACTATGGCTACACCTTC. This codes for CASTPQITQGHYGYTF.

CDR3 sequence (DNA): TGTGCCAGCAGCCGGACTAGCACCGGGGAGCTGTTTTTT. This sequence encodes CASSRTSTGELFF. V is TRBV6-5 and J is TRBJ2-2; TRBD2 matches at 7 bases. The CDR3 covers 13 residues. The germline gives CDR1 MNHEY, CDR2 SVGAGI. The ends lost 6 bases at V and 4 bases at J; junction bases unmatched: 2.

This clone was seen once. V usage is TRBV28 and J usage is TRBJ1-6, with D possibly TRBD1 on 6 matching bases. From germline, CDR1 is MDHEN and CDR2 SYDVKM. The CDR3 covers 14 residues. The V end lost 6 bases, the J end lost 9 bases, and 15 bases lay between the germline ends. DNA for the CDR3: TGTGCCAGCAGATTTGTCACAGGGAGTTCACCCCTCCACTTT. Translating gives CASRFVTGSSPLHF.

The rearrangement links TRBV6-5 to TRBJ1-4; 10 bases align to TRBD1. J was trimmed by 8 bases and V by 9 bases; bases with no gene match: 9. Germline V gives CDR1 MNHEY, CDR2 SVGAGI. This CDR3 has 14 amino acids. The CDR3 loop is CASTNDRGREKLFF. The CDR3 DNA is TGTGCCAGTACAAACGACAGGGGGCGGGAAAAACTGTTTTTT.

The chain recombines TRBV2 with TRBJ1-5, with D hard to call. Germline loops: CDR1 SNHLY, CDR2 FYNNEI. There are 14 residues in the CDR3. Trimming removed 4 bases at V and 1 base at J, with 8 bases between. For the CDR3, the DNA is TGTGCCAGCAGTGTGTCAACAAGCAATCAGCCCCAGCATTTT. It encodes CASSVSTSNQPQHF.

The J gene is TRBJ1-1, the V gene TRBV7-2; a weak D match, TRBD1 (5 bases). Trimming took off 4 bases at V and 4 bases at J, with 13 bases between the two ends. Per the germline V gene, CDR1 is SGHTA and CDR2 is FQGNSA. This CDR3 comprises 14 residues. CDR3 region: CASSSSGGVTEAFF. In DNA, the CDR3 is TGTGCCAGCAGCTCCTCGGGGGGGGTCACTGAAGCTTTCTTT.

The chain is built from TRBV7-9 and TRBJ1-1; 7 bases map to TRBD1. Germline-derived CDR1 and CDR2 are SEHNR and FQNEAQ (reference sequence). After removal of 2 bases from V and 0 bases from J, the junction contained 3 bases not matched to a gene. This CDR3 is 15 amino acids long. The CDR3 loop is CASSLTGVMNTEAFF. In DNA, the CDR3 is TGTGCCAGCAGCTTAACAGGGGTCATGAACACTGAAGCTTTCTTT.

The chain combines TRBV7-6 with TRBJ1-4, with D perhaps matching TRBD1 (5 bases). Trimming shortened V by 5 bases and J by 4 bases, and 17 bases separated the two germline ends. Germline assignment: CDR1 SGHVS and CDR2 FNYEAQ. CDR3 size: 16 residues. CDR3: CASSPRAQEFNEKLFF. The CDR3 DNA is TGTGCCAGCAGCCCTAGGGCACAGGAGTTTAATGAAAAACTGTTTTTT.